The rows below give T cell receptor beta chains drawn from one sample of a study of T-cell memory formation after mild COVID-19. TCRdb re-analysed the 5' RACE reads in MiXCR, keeping a single row per CDR3 protein. The profile shows 500,000 to 550,000 distinct CDR3 sequences, 20% of them singletons. The sample consisted of PBMCs or a T cell subset sorted from them (not recorded which). These receptors came from an adult woman who had mild COVID-19 (a few samples of this study predate the infection). Cell type and time point are not known. Each CDR3 is given with its conserved first and last residue. Part of the rows lack a size; the others show once, few, many or a class for expanded clones.

CDR3aa: CASSQSGTGRTGELFF
abundance: few
v_gene: TRBV3-1

CDR3aa: CASSFNLGSFNTGELFF
abundance: few
v_gene: TRBV11-2

CDR3aa: CASREDRGGSYEQYF
abundance: NA
v_gene: TRBV2

CDR3aa: CAITGGMRTEAFF
abundance: few
v_gene: TRBV10-3

CDR3aa: CASSVRLEAKNIQYF
abundance: few
v_gene: TRBV25-1

CDR3aa: CASSKVGDGSGNTIYF
abundance: NA
v_gene: TRBV21-1

CDR3aa: CASSGTGDYGYTF
abundance: NA
v_gene: TRBV10-2

CDR3aa: CSSRQQETQYF
abundance: many
v_gene: TRBV29-1

CDR3aa: CAWSWALEAFF
abundance: few
v_gene: TRBV30

CDR3aa: CATHQGSPGANVLTF
abundance: many
v_gene: TRBV19

CDR3aa: CASSLRGSTYNEQFF
abundance: NA
v_gene: TRBV7-9

CDR3aa: CSLTRDRVRDTEAFF
abundance: few
v_gene: TRBV20-1

CDR3aa: CASSSGLTDTQYF
abundance: few
v_gene: TRBV6-4